The clone carrying this TCR beta chain was counted a few times. TCRdb keeps only in-frame clones here, not all; method: immunoSEQ multiplex PCR. In the table there are 200,000 or so clones, 70% to 90% of which are singletons. The data are from a study of blood T cell repertoires in COVID-19. This sequence originates from a man aged 45-65 years with COVID-19, enrolled during active disease. Input material: peripheral blood.

In DNA form, the CDR3 reads TGTGCCAGCAGTTCCGGACAGCACACTGAAGCTTTCTTT. It is translated as CASSSGQHTEAFF. J is TRBJ1-1 and V is TRBV28, with D maybe TRBD1 (6 bases). The CDR3 length is 13 residues. V was pared by 4 bases and J by 3 bases, with 9 bases between. CDR1 is MDHEN, CDR2 SYDVKM, per germline.